This TCR beta chain was sequenced during a study of blood T cell repertoires in COVID-19. Study in general: COVID-19 samples, acute and convalescent, were from the United States, Italy and Spain.

Libraries were prepared by immunoSEQ multiplex PCR; TCRdb keeps only in-frame clonotypes and omits some of them. There are some 150,000 clones in the sample; 82% occur only once, and roughly 8.1% lies in the top ten. The V and J ends lost 3 bases and 2 bases respectively, with 11 bases between them. Germline V gene data show CDR1 as SQVTM and CDR2 as ANQGSEA. This CDR3 region has 13 residues. This TCR was sampled from a woman in her 70s with acute or convalescent COVID-19. This chain links TRBV29-1 with TRBJ2-7; tentative D call: TRBD2 (5 bases). The specimen sequenced was peripheral blood. The CDR3 protein is CSVEEAEPYEQYF. CDR3 coding DNA: TGCAGCGTTGAGGAGGCAGAACCCTACGAGCAGTACTTC.